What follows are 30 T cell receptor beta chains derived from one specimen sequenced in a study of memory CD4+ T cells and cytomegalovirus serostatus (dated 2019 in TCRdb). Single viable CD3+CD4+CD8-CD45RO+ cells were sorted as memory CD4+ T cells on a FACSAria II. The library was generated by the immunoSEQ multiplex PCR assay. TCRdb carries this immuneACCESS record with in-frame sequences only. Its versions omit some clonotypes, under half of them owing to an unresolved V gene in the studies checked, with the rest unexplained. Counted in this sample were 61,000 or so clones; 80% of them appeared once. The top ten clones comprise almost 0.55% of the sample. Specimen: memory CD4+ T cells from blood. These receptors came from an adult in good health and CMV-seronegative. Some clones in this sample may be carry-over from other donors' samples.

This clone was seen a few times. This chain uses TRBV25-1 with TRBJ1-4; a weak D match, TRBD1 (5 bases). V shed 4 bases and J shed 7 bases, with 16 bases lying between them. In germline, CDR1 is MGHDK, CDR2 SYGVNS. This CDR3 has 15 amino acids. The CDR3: CASSAGAQGGEKLFF. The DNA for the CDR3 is TGTGCCAGCAGTGCCGGGGCGCAGGGTGGTGAAAAACTGTTTTTT.

CDR3 residues: CSVEVDADGYGYTF. The DNA of the CDR3 is TGCAGCGTTGAAGTCGATGCGGATGGCTATGGCTACACCTTC. The rearrangement links TRBV29-1 to TRBJ1-2, with no clear D. Trimming stripped 1 base from V and 4 bases from J, with 13 bases between. Germline loops: CDR1 SQVTM, CDR2 ANQGSEA. The CDR3 extends over 14 amino acids.

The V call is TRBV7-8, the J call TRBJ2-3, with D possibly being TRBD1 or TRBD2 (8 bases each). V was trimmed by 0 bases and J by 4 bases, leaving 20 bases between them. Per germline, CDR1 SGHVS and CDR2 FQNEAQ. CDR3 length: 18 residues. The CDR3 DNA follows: TGTGCCAGCAGCTTAGCCAGGGGCAGGGGGCGGGGGGCAGATACGCAGTATTTT. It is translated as CASSLARGRGRGADTQYF. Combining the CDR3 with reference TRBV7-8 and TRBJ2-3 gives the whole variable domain GAGVSQSPRYKVAKRGQDVALRCDPISGHVSLFWYQQALGQGPEFLTYFQNEAQLDKSGLPSDRFFAERPEGSVSTLKIQRTQQEDSAVYLCASSLARGRGRGADTQYFGPGTRLTVL.

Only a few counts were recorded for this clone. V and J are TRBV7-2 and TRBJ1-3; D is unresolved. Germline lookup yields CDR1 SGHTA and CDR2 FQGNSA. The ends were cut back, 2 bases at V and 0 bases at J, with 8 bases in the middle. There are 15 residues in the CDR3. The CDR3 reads CASSLLPSSGNTIYF. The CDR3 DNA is TGTGCCAGCAGCTTACTTCCGAGCTCTGGAAACACCATATATTTT.

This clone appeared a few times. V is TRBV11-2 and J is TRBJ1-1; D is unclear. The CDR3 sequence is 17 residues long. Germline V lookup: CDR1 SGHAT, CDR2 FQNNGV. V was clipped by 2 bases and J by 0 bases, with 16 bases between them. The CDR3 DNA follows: TGTGCCAGCAGCTTACGGCTACAGCCTGTTATGAACACTGAAGCTTTCTTT. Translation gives CASSLRLQPVMNTEAFF.

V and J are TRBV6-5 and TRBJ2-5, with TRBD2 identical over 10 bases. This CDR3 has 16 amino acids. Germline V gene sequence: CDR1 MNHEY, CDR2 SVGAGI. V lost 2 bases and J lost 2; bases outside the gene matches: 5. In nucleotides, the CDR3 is TGTGCCAGCAGTTACCATCCACTAGCGGGGCAAGAGACCCAGTACTTC. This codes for CASSYHPLAGQETQYF.

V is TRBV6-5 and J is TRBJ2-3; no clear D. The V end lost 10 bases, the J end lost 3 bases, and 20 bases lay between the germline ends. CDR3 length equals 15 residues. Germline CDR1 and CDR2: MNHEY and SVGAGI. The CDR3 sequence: CATTAWAWGTDTQYF. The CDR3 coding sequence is TGTGCCACCACCGCGTGGGCCTGGGGTACAGATACGCAGTATTTT.

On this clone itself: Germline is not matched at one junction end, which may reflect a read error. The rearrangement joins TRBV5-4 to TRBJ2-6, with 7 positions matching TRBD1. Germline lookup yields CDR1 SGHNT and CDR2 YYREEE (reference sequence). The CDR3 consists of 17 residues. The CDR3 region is CAGSLGAQGTGANVLTF. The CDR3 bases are TGTGCCGGCAGCTTGGGGGCACAGGGGACTGGGGCCAACGTCCTGACTTTC. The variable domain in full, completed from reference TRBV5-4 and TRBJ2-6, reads ETGVTQSPTHLIKTRGQQVTLRCSSQSGHNTVSWYQQALGQGPQFIFQYYREEENGRGNFPPRFSGLQFPNYSSELNVNALELDDSALYLCAGSLGAQGTGANVLTFGAGSRLTVL.

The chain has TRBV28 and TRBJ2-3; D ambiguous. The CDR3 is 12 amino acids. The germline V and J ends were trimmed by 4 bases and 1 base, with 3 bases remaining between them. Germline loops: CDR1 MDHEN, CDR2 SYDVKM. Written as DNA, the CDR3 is TGTGCCAGCAGTTGGGGCACAGATACGCAGTATTTT. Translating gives CASSWGTDTQYF.

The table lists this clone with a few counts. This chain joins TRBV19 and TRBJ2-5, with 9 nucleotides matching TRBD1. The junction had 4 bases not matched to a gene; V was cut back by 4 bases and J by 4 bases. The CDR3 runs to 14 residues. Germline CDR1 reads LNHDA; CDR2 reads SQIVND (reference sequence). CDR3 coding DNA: TGTGCCAGTAGTACGACAGGGGGACGAGAGACCCAGTACTTC. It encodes CASSTTGGRETQYF.

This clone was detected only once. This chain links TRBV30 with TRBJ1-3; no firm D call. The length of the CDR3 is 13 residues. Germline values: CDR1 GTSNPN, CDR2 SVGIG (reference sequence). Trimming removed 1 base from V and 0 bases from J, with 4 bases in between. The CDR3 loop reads CAWSGTSGNTIYF. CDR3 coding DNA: TGTGCCTGGAGTGGGACCTCTGGAAACACCATATATTTT.

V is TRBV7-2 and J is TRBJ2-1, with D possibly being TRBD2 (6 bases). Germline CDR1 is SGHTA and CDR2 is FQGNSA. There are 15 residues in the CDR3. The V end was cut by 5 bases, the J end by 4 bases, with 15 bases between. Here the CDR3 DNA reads TGTGCCAGCAGCCCAAGCCGGGACTTGTACAATGAGCAGTTCTTC. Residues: CASSPSRDLYNEQFF.

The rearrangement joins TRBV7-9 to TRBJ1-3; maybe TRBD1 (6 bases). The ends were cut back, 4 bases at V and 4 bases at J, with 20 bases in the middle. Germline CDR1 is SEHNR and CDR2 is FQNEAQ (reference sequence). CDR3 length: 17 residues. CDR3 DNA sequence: TGTGCCAGCAGCTGGCCCAGTGGGGGGCGGAAAGGAAACACCATATATTTT. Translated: CASSWPSGGRKGNTIYF.

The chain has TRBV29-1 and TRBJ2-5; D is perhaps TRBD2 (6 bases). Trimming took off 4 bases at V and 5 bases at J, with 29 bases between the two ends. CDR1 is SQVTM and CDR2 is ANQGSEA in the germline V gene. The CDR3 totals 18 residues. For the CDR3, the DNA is TGCAGCGTTGTGGGTGGGGGTTTTGGGGGGTTAATAATGGAGACCCAGTACTTC. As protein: CSVVGGGFGGLIMETQYF.

The CDR3 protein is CASSAGTGGRTEAFF. CDR3 nucleotide sequence: TGTGCCAGCAGTGCGGGTACAGGGGGAAGGACTGAAGCTTTCTTT. The chain uses TRBV2 and TRBJ1-1; TRBD1 matches at 8 bases. V lost 4 bases, J lost 5 bases, and 9 bases stayed unmatched. The CDR3 consists of 15 residues. Looked up from germline, CDR1 is SNHLY and CDR2 is FYNNEI.

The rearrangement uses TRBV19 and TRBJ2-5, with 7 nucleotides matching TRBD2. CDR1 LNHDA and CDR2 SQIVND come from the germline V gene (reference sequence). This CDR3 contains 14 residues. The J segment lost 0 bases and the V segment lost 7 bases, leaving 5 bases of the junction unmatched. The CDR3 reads CASNPSGNQETQYF. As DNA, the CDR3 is TGTGCCAGTAATCCTAGCGGTAACCAAGAGACCCAGTACTTC.

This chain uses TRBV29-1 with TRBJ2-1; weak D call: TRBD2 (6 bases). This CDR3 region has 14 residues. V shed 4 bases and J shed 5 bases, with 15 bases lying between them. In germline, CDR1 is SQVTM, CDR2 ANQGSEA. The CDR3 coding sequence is TGCAGCGTTGGATCGGCGCGGGGAAACAATGAGCAGTTCTTC. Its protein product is CSVGSARGNNEQFF.

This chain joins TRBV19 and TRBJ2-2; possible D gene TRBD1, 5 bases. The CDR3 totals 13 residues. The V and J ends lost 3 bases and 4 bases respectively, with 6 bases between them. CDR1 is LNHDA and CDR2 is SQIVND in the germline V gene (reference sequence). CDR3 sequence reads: CASSIQGTGELFF. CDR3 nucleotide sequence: TGTGCCAGTAGTATCCAGGGCACCGGGGAGCTGTTTTTT.

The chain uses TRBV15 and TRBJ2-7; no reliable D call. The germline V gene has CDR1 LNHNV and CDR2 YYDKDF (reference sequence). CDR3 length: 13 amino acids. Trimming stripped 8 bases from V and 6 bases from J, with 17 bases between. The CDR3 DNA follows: TGTGCCACCGCAAAGGAAGATCTAGGCGAGCAGTACTTC. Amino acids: CATAKEDLGEQYF.

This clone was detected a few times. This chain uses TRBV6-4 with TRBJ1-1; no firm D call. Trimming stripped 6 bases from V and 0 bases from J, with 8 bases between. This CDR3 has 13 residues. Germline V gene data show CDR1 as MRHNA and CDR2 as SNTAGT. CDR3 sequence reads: CASSVDMNTEAFF. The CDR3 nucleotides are TGTGCCAGCAGCGTGGATATGAACACTGAAGCTTTCTTT.

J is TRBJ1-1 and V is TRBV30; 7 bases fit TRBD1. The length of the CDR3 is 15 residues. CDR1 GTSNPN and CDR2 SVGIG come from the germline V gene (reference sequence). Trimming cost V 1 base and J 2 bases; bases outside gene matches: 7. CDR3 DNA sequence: TGTGCCTGGAGTGACCCGGGACAGTTTAACACTGAAGCTTTCTTT. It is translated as CAWSDPGQFNTEAFF.

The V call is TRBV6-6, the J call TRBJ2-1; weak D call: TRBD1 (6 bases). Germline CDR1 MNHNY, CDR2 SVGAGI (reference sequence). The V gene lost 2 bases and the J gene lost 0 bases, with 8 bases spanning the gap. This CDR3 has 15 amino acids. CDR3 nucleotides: TGTGCCAGCAGTTACACCAGGGGCTCCTACAATGAGCAGTTCTTC. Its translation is CASSYTRGSYNEQFF.

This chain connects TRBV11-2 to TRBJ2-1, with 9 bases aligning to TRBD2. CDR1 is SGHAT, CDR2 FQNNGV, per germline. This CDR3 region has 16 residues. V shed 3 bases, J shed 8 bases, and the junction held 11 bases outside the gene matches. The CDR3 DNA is TGTGCCAGCAGCTTGGGCGCTGGCGCGGGAGGGCATGAGCAGTTCTTC. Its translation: CASSLGAGAGGHEQFF.

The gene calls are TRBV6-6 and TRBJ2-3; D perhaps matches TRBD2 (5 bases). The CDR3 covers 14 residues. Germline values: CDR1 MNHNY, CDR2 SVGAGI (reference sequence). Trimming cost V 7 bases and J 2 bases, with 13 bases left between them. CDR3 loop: CASTEAGITDTQYF. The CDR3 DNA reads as TGTGCCAGCACCGAGGCGGGTATCACAGATACGCAGTATTTT.

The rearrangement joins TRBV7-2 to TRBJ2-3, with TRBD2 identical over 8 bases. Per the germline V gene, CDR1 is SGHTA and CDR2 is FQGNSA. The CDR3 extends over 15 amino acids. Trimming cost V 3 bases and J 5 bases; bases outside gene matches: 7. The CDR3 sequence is CASSFSGADQDTQYF. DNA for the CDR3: TGTGCCAGCAGCTTTAGCGGGGCCGATCAAGATACGCAGTATTTT.

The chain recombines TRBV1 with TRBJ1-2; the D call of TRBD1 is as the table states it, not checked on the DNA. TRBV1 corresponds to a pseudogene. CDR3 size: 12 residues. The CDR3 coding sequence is TGCACCAGCAGGGGCAGGTCTAAGGGCTACACCTTC. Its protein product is CTSRGRSKGYTF.

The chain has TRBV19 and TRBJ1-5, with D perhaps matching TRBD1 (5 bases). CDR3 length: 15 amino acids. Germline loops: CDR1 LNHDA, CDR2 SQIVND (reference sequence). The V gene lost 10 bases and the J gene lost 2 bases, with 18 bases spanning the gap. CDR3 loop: CATSRGVIGNQPQHF. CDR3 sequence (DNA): TGTGCCACCTCAAGGGGCGTAATTGGCAATCAGCCCCAGCATTTT.

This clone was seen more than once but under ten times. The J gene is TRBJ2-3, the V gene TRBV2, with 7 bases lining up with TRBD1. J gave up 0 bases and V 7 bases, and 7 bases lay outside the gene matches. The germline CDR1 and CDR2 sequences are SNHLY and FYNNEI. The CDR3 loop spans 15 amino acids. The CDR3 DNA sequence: TGTGCCAGCAACCTACGGGACAGCAGCACAGATACGCAGTATTTT. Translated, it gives CASNLRDSSTDTQYF.

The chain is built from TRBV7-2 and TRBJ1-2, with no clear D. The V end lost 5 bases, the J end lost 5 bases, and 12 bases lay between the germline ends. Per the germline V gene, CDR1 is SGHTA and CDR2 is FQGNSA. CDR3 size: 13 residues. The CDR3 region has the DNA TGTGCCAGCAGCCCATTTCCGGAGTATGGCTACACCTTC. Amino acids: CASSPFPEYGYTF.

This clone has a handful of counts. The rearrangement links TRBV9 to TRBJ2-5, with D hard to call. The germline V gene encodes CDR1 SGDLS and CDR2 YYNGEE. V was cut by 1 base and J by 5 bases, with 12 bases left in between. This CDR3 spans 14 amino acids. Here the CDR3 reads CASSVSENWETQYF. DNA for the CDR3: TGTGCCAGCAGCGTATCCGAGAACTGGGAGACCCAGTACTTC.